The sequence of this T cell receptor beta chain was determined in a study of cytomegalovirus exposure and HLA in healthy donors. Notes on the study in general: Rarity marked most TCR sequences, yet some public TCRs occurred in many donors. Altogether, some 170 TCR beta chains were recorded as cytomegalovirus-associated.

The donors formed part of the 120-subject validation cohort, distinct from the roughly 640-subject first cohort. With regard to this clone: The antigen remains undetermined.

The method was immunoSEQ multiplex PCR; TCRdb's version includes in-frame clones alone and lacks a portion of them. The sample consists of about 82,000 clones, around 94% of them appearing once. Germline CDR1 LNHDA, CDR2 SQIVND (reference sequence). Trimming cost V 3 bases and J 5 bases, with 8 bases left between them. The CDR3 has 13 amino acids. What was sequenced was PBMCs. The clonotype was recovered from a man aged 18 to 30 in good health and CMV-seronegative. The chain employs TRBV19 and TRBJ2-1; D gene uncertain. For the CDR3, the DNA is TGTGCCAGTAGTATGGGCAGAAACAATGAGCAGTTCTTC. This encodes CASSMGRNNEQFF.